The source of this T cell receptor (beta chain) is a study of T cells in localized non-small cell lung cancer. General study findings and limits: The tumor had only one region sequenced, so heterogeneity remains possible. Adjacent uninvolved lung had the highest clonality, suggesting focused antigen responses. Out of the top 100 tumor clones, a median around 57 were seen in adjacent lung.

Remarks on this clone: The antigen is undetermined.

This CDR3 has 14 residues. V lost 6 bases and J lost 5, with 13 bases in between. In germline, CDR1 is KGHSH, CDR2 LQKENI. Sequenced by immunoSEQ multiplex PCR; TCRdb stores in-frame clones only, minus some. The sample lists some 1,600 clones; 20% were seen once. The specimen comprised lung tumor tissue, sampled before any cancer treatment. This receptor was obtained from a female donor of 60 years or more with stage II lung adenocarcinoma. The chain recombines TRBV18 with TRBJ1-4; D gene unclear. CDR3 nucleotide sequence: TGTGCCAGCTCCCTAGGTGGTTGGAATGAAAAACTGTTTTTT. This gives the protein CASSLGGWNEKLFF. The variable domain in full, completed from reference TRBV18 and TRBJ1-4, reads NAGVMQNPRHLVRRRGQEARLRCSPMKGHSHVYWYRQLPEEGLKFMVYLQKENIIDESGMPKERFSAEFPKEGPSILRIQQVVRGDSAAYFCASSLGGWNEKLFFGSGTQLSVL.